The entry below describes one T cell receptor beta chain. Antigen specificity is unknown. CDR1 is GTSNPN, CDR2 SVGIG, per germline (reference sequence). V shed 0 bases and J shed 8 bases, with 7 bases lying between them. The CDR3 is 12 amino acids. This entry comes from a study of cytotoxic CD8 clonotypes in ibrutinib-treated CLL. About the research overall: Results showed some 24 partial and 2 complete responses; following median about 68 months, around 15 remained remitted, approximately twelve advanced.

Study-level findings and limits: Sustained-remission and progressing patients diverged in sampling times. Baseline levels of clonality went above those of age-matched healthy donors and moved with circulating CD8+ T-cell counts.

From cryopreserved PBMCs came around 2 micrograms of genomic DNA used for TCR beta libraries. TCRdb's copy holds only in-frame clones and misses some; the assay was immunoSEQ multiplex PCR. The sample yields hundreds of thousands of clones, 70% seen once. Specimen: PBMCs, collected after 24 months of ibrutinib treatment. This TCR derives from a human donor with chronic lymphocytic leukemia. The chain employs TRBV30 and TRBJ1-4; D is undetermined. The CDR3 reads CAWSVRLEKLFF. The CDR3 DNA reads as TGTGCCTGGAGTGTAAGGCTCGAAAAACTGTTTTTT.